A single sample gave rise to the 12 T cell receptor beta chains below, sequenced in a study of early T cells in non-severe SARS-CoV-2 infection listed by TCRdb under 2021. The protocol used for the library was 5' RACE. The listed sequencing device is NextSeq 500. Through fastp at Q25 and MiXCR, TCRdb rebuilt clones from the public reads, retaining in-frame beta chains. For every CDR3 protein sequence, its rows merge into one entry that carries the most common genes and DNA. For this sample there are about 63,000 distinct CDR3 sequences; over 10% appear just once. Approximately 4.8% of the sample lies in the top ten. The sequencing input was whole blood. All receptors derive from an adult who was a healthcare worker with PCR-confirmed SARS-CoV-2 infection or an uninfected control (not recorded which).

This clonotype has ten or more counts. This sequence joins TRBV30 and TRBJ2-2; no firm D call. Germline assignment: CDR1 GTSNPN and CDR2 SVGIG (reference sequence). The CDR3 covers 14 residues. Deletions cut 3 bases from V and 1 base from J, with 9 bases between. The CDR3 bases are TGTGCCTGGAGCCCGTGGGGGAACACCGGGGAGCTGTTTTTT. Amino acids: CAWSPWGNTGELFF.

V gene TRBV7-6 combines with J gene TRBJ1-6; no firm D call. Germline CDR1 is SGHVS and CDR2 is FNYEAQ. The CDR3 is 18 amino acids. Between the trimmed V and J ends, which lost 2 bases and 0 bases, there was a span of 14 bases. CDR3 nucleotides: TGTGCCAGCAGCTTAAACGGTTTTGCGAGCTCCTATAATTCACCCCTCCACTTT. Translation gives CASSLNGFASSYNSPLHF.

This clonotype was recorded many times. The chain has TRBV2 and TRBJ2-2, with unresolved D. Deletions cut 5 bases from V and 0 bases from J, with 7 bases between. Germline V lookup: CDR1 SNHLY, CDR2 FYNNEI. The CDR3 loop spans 14 amino acids. CDR3 nucleotide sequence: TGTGCCAGCAGTCGCGCGTCGAACACCGGGGAGCTGTTTTTT. It codes for CASSRASNTGELFF.

There are many counts of this clonotype. The gene calls are TRBV7-3 and TRBJ1-1; D is unclear. Germline CDR1 and CDR2: SGHTA and FQGTGA. The CDR3 is 13 residues long. Trimming removed 4 bases at V and 4 bases at J, with 10 bases between. The CDR3 bases are TGTGCCAGCAGCTCCCGGGGTTCCACTGAAGCTTTCTTT. It encodes CASSSRGSTEAFF.

This clonotype showed up many times. This chain joins TRBV20-1 and TRBJ2-3; TRBD2 is a possible D gene (6 bases). The CDR3 has 15 amino acids. Trimming took off 2 bases at V and 1 base at J, with 13 bases between the two ends. Germline V CDR1 and CDR2: DFQATT, SNEGSKA (reference sequence). Written as DNA, the CDR3 is TGCAGTGCTAGACAAAGGGCTAGCGGCACAGATACGCAGTATTTT. This encodes CSARQRASGTDTQYF.

This clonotype was counted many times. This chain links TRBV11-2 with TRBJ2-2; TRBD1 is a possible D gene (5 bases). Trimming pared 4 bases from V and 7 bases from J, leaving 13 bases between. This CDR3 region has 14 residues. Per germline, CDR1 SGHAT and CDR2 FQNNGV. The CDR3 loop is CASSSRGTGGELFF. CDR3 DNA: TGTGCCAGCAGCTCAAGGGGTACAGGCGGGGAGCTGTTTTTT. The full variable domain, with the rest looked up from reference TRBV11-2 and TRBJ2-2, is EAGVAQSPRYKIIEKRQSVAFWCNPISGHATLYWYQQILGQGPKLLIQFQNNGVVDDSQLPKDRFSAERLKGVDSTLKIQPAKLEDSAVYLCASSSRGTGGELFFGEGSRLTVL.

There are a few counts of this clonotype. The chain has TRBV5-1 and TRBJ2-3; the D gene is possibly TRBD2 (6 bases). The CDR3 runs to 12 residues. V was pared by 3 bases and J by 5 bases, with 7 bases between. From germline, CDR1 is SGHRS and CDR2 YFSETQ. CDR3 in amino acids: CASSSGEDTQYF. Written as DNA, the CDR3 is TGCGCCAGCAGCTCGGGGGAAGATACGCAGTATTTT.

This clonotype was seen ten or more times. The chain carries TRBV5-1 and TRBJ2-2; D is undetermined. The CDR3 is made up of 16 amino acids. V lost 1 base and J lost 6, with 16 bases in between. The germline V gene encodes CDR1 SGHRS and CDR2 YFSETQ. In DNA form, the CDR3 reads TGCGCCAGCAGCTTGAAAGGGATTGTAGACGCCGGGGAGCTGTTTTTT. Residues: CASSLKGIVDAGELFF.

This clonotype was detected many times. This rearrangement joins TRBV7-9 to TRBJ2-5; D not resolved. The CDR3 loop spans 13 amino acids. The germline V and J ends were trimmed by 1 base and 5 bases, with 8 bases remaining between them. Germline V gene lookup returns CDR1 SEHNR and CDR2 FQNEAQ (reference sequence). As DNA, the CDR3 is TGTGCCAGCAGCTTAGTCCTAGGGGAGACCCAGTACTTC. It is translated as CASSLVLGETQYF. Complete variable domain (other parts from reference TRBV7-9 and TRBJ2-5): DTGVSQNPRHKITKRGQNVTFRCDPISEHNRLYWYRQTLGQGPEFLTYFQNEAQLEKSRLLSDRFSAERPKGSFSTLEIQRTEQGDSAMYLCASSLVLGETQYFGPGTRLLVL.

The chain carries TRBV6-5 and TRBJ1-2; D is uncertain. CDR3 size: 14 residues. Germline CDR1 is MNHEY and CDR2 is SVGAGI. V lost 5 bases and J 6 bases, leaving 16 bases between the germline ends. The CDR3 protein is CASSTEAGYHGYTF. CDR3 nucleotides: TGTGCCAGCAGTACCGAGGCGGGGTATCATGGCTACACCTTC.

The chain employs TRBV6-6 and TRBJ1-5, with a weak D call TRBD1 (6 bases). Germline V lookup: CDR1 MNHNY, CDR2 SVGAGI (reference sequence). Trimming cost V 2 bases and J 0 bases, with 11 bases left between them. CDR3 size: 16 residues. The CDR3 reads CASSYGQTNSNQPQHF. The CDR3 DNA is TGTGCCAGCAGTTACGGACAGACTAATAGCAATCAGCCCCAGCATTTT.

Many counts were recorded for this clonotype. V usage is TRBV10-3 and J usage is TRBJ2-2; D may correspond to TRBD1 or TRBD2 (6 bases each). In germline, CDR1 is ENHRY, CDR2 SYGVKD. The CDR3 has 14 residues. With 6 bases removed from V and 1 base from J, the gap between germline ends came to 9 bases. Here the CDR3 reads CAISGGQNTGELFF. The CDR3 DNA sequence: TGTGCCATCAGCGGGGGACAGAACACCGGGGAGCTGTTTTTT.